Each of the 3 T cell receptor beta chains below was sequenced from the same sample in a study of a mutant IDH1 vaccine in newly diagnosed glioma. Their antigens remain unidentified. Here immunoSEQ multiplex PCR was the method, and the copy in TCRdb shows in-frame clones only, minus some. The table has 56,000 or so clones, around 75% seen once. The time point denotes: week 47, end of study. The content of each vaccine dose was 300 ug of mutant IDH1 20-mer peptide, and topical imiquimod accompanied it. The source material was PBMCs, sampled from a glioma patient whose treatment included an IDH1 peptide vaccine. The receptors were sampled from a man aged 45-65 years with glioma.

This clone was found once. The J gene is TRBJ1-3, the V gene TRBV29-1, with D maybe TRBD1 (6 bases). Germline lookup yields CDR1 SQVTM and CDR2 ANQGSEA. The CDR3 runs to 15 residues. The V gene lost 6 bases and the J gene lost 2 bases, with 17 bases spanning the gap. The CDR3 nucleotides read TGCAGCGTGCACAAGAGGGGGAATGCTGGAAACACCATATATTTT. Translating gives CSVHKRGNAGNTIYF.

This clone was seen a handful of times. This sequence joins TRBV19 and TRBJ1-2; no firm D call. Trimming took 5 bases from V and 4 from J, leaving 20 bases between them. Germline CDR1 and CDR2: LNHDA and SQIVND (reference sequence). CDR3 length: 16 amino acids. The CDR3 is CASSDSAAGAGYGYTF. The CDR3 DNA is TGTGCCAGTAGTGACTCGGCAGCGGGTGCTGGCTATGGCTACACCTTC.

This clone was found a few times. The chain combines TRBV7-9 with TRBJ1-1; 7 bases agree with TRBD1. The CDR3 runs 15 residues. Losses at the gene ends were 5 bases for V and 7 bases for J; bases not matched to a gene: 13. Germline CDR1 and CDR2: SEHNR and FQNEAQ (reference sequence). The chain's CDR3 is CASSLGTVYGDEAFF. DNA for the CDR3: TGTGCCAGCAGCCTAGGGACAGTCTACGGGGATGAAGCTTTCTTT. Supplemented by reference TRBV7-9 and TRBJ1-1, the full variable domain reads DTGVSQNPRHKITKRGQNVTFRCDPISEHNRLYWYRQTLGQGPEFLTYFQNEAQLEKSRLLSDRFSAERPKGSFSTLEIQRTEQGDSAMYLCASSLGTVYGDEAFFGQGTRLTVV.